This TCR beta chain is drawn from a study of CD8 T cell repertoires and HIV-1 epitope variants. Study-wide background: Each of Twenty-five Gag and Nef epitope peptides stimulated a separate culture. The baseline condition was 1M T cells left uncultured.

Concerning this clone itself: What it binds is unknown.

V lost 0 bases to trimming and J lost 1 base, with 10 bases between them. This CDR3 region has 15 residues. The V gene's germline CDR1 is SGHRS and CDR2 YFSETQ. Profiling relied on immunoSEQ multiplex PCR, and the TCRdb table lists in-frame clones only, not all of them. In the table there are fewer than 7,000 clones, about three fifths of which are singletons. The sample was cultured CD8+ T cells derived from PBMCs. The chain combines TRBV5-1 with TRBJ1-1, with D uncertain. This TCR came from a male donor with HIV. The CDR3 sequence: CASSLEGRTNTEAFF. The CDR3 bases are TGCGCCAGCAGCTTGGAGGGAAGAACGAACACTGAAGCTTTCTTT. The complete variable domain, with remaining parts taken from reference TRBV5-1 and TRBJ1-1, reads KAGVTQTPRYLIKTRGQQVTLSCSPISGHRSVSWYQQTPGQGLQFLFEYFSETQRNKGNFPGRFSGRQFSNSRSEMNVSTLELGDSALYLCASSLEGRTNTEAFFGQGTRLTVV.